Listed below are T cell receptor beta chains from one sample, sequenced in a study of shared clonotypes between healthy human individuals. The method was immunoSEQ multiplex PCR; TCRdb's version includes in-frame clones alone and lacks a portion of them. The sample contains about 510,000 clones, over 75% of which appear only once. Input material: PBMCs. The receptors were sampled from a woman between 40 and 55 years old in good health. Some clones in this sample may be carry-over from other donors' samples. CDR3s include the opening cysteine and the closing phenylalanine or tryptophan.

v_call cdr3_aa
TRBV7-9 CASSFRTSGHNEQFF
TRBV10-2 CASSESLAGGPPGELFF
TRBV15 CATSRGLETDTQYF
TRBV5-1 CASSLASQLGNEQFF
TRBV27 CASRRDTQYNEQFF
TRBV9 CASSVGEVYNEQFF
TRBV5-4 CASSLEGGGLNTEAFF
TRBV10-3 CAISDPSPGDKQFF
TRBV15 CATRLAGPTDTQYF
TRBV5-1 CASSLGVEPISGANVLTF
TRBV6-1 CASRPPGDPTDTQYF
TRBV6-5 CASSYGDRGGEQYF
TRBV6-6 CASSYSLYYEQYF
TRBV6-5 CASRSGQGSSYEQYF
TRBV5-1 CASSSRTGNNSPLHF
TRBV11-2 CASSLRGASGRPQETQYF
TRBV27 CASSRRTGGSSYNSPLHF
TRBV7-9 CASSPFPPNTQYF
TRBV7-9 CASSSKAGAYEQYF
TRBV4-2 CASKGWGYEQYF
TRBV5-1 CASSFFRNTEAFF
TRBV4-1 CASSQDRDRGWVGYTF
TRBV5-1 CASSLAGQGRNTIYF
TRBV29-1 CSPETDTQYF
TRBV14 CASSQGQDVETQYF
TRBV5-1 CASSGGTNQETQYF
TRBV30 CAWGRTRASGRATQFF
TRBV10-3 CAISDPASGTEAFF
TRBV4-2 CASSPGTSGDSYEQYF
TRBV5-1 CASSLDGSAGANVLTF
TRBV5-6 CASSLGGGAGELFF
TRBV2 CASSTGITQPQHF
TRBV6-6 CASRGGVAGYREQYF
TRBV9 CASSVDSLAGVNEQFF